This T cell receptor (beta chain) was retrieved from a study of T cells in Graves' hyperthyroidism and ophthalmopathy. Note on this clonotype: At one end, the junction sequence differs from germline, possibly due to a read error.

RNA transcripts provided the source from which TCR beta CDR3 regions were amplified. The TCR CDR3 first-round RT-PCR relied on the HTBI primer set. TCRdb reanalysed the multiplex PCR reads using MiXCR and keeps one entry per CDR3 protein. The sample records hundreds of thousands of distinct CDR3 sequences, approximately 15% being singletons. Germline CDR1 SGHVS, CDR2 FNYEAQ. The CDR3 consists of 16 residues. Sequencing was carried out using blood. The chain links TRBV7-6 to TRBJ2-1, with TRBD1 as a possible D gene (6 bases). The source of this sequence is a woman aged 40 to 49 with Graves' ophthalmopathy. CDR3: CVSSPPGDSSYNEQFF. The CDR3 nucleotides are TGTGTCAGCAGCCCCCCAGGGGATAGCTCCTACAATGAGCAGTTCTTC.